The 24 T cell receptor beta chains below come from one sample, sequenced in a study of T-cell reconstitution after alpha-beta-depleted transplantation in children. The TCRbeta library was prepared with unique molecular identifiers. TCRdb passed the PCR reads through MiXCR, listing each CDR3 protein once. This table holds 700,000 to 850,000 distinct CDR3 sequences, less than 20% found once. The sequences come from PBMCs, mostly from graft donor cells, collected 360 days after TCRalphabeta/CD19-depleted stem cell transplant. The receptors were sampled from a male patient younger than 18 who had a stem cell transplant for acute lymphoblastic leukemia, so the T cells may come from the graft donor.

There are a few counts of this clonotype. This chain uses TRBV11-2 with TRBJ2-5, with 11 bases lining up with TRBD2. The CDR3 covers 16 residues. V was clipped by 5 bases and J by 5 bases; unmatched bases: 10. Germline assignment: CDR1 SGHAT and CDR2 FQNNGV. The CDR3 spells CASSLRRASGRETQYF. The CDR3 DNA reads TGTGCCAGCAGCCTACGGAGGGCTAGCGGGAGGGAGACCCAGTACTTC.

The chain links TRBV6-5 to TRBJ2-6, with 7 nucleotides matching TRBD1. Germline V CDR1 and CDR2: MNHEY, SVGAGI. The CDR3 consists of 17 residues. The V and J ends lost 4 bases and 0 bases, in that order; junction bases with no gene match: 6. The CDR3: CASSFGTAFSGANVLTF. The CDR3, as DNA: TGTGCCAGCAGTTTCGGGACAGCCTTCTCTGGGGCCAACGTCCTGACTTTC.

Only a few counts were recorded for this clonotype. The gene calls are TRBV5-1 and TRBJ1-2, with D hard to call. CDR1 is SGHRS and CDR2 is YFSETQ in the germline V gene. Deletions cut 1 base from V and 8 bases from J, with 12 bases between. The CDR3 sequence is 13 residues long. The CDR3 loop is CASSLHRLGGYTF. The DNA of the CDR3 is TGCGCCAGCAGCTTGCACCGCCTGGGGGGCTACACCTTC.

The chain carries TRBV10-2 and TRBJ2-2, with 11 bases matching TRBD1. Per the germline V gene, CDR1 is WSHSY and CDR2 is SAAADI. The CDR3 loop spans 14 amino acids. V was clipped by 8 bases and J by 6 bases; unmatched bases: 5. CDR3: CASLGQGASGELFF. The CDR3 DNA reads as TGCGCCAGCCTTGGACAGGGGGCTTCCGGGGAGCTGTTTTTT.

The chain employs TRBV10-3 and TRBJ2-1, with D perhaps matching TRBD1 (5 bases). The CDR3 is 14 amino acids. V lost 0 bases and J lost 8, with 11 bases in between. In germline, CDR1 is ENHRY, CDR2 SYGVKD. CDR3 residues: CAISESTQGHEQFF. The CDR3 bases are TGTGCCATCAGTGAGTCGACCCAGGGCCATGAGCAGTTCTTC.

This clonotype was seen many times. The chain uses TRBV5-1 and TRBJ2-1, with TRBD2 matching over 13 bases. From germline, CDR1 is SGHRS and CDR2 YFSETQ. CDR3 size: 15 residues. Losses at the gene ends were 4 bases for V and 9 bases for J; bases not matched to a gene: 7. The CDR3 region has the DNA TGCGCCAGCAGCAAAGGACTAGCGGGAGAGCGTGAGCAGTTCTTC. Translating gives CASSKGLAGEREQFF.

This clonotype was observed many times. This chain's CDR3 is CSVGLGGNYEQYF. The CDR3, as DNA: TGCAGCGTTGGGCTCGGGGGGAACTACGAGCAGTACTTC. This chain joins TRBV29-1 and TRBJ2-7; the match to TRBD2 covers 7 bases. V was clipped by 4 bases and J by 3 bases; unmatched bases: 6. CDR1 is SQVTM and CDR2 is ANQGSEA in the germline V gene. The CDR3 has 13 residues.

A few counts support this clonotype. The chain combines TRBV7-9 with TRBJ2-7; 7 nucleotides align to TRBD2. The V gene's germline CDR1 is SEHNR and CDR2 FQNEAQ (reference sequence). The CDR3 totals 12 residues. Trimming removed 1 base from V and 9 bases from J; junction bases left unmatched: 3. CDR3 sequence (DNA): TGTGCCAGCAGCTTAGTGTCTAGCGGGCAGTACTTC. Its translation is CASSLVSSGQYF.

The J gene is TRBJ2-7, the V gene TRBV7-9; 10 nucleotides match TRBD2. Unmatched junction bases numbered 8, after V lost 3 bases and J lost 6 bases. This CDR3 is 15 amino acids long. Germline V CDR1 and CDR2: SEHNR, FQNEAQ (reference sequence). CDR3 in DNA: TGTGCCAGCAGCTTCCCTCTAGCGGGAGCAGGCGAGCAGTACTTC. Amino acids: CASSFPLAGAGEQYF.

This clonotype was picked up a small number of times. CDR3 nucleotides: TGTGCCAGCAGCTTAGGAGATTTTCGTAGCGGGAGAAGAACAGATACGCAGTATTTT. This encodes CASSLGDFRSGRRTDTQYF. The chain employs TRBV11-1 and TRBJ2-3; 9 positions match TRBD2. Germline CDR1 is SGHAT and CDR2 is FQDESV (reference sequence). The CDR3 is 19 residues long. The V segment lost 1 base and the J segment 3 bases; nucleotides outside the gene matches: 14.

This clonotype was counted a few times. This chain joins TRBV9 and TRBJ2-1; TRBD2 might be the D (6 bases). This CDR3 has 16 amino acids. V dropped 4 bases and J dropped 3 bases, with 17 bases sitting between them. Germline V lookup: CDR1 SGDLS, CDR2 YYNGEE. CDR3 coding DNA: TGTGCCAGCAGCCCCGCCGGGACTTTCTTCTACAATGAGCAGTTCTTC. Its translation: CASSPAGTFFYNEQFF. The full variable domain, in which reference TRBV9 and TRBJ2-1 provide the parts outside the CDR3, is DSGVTQTPKHLITATGQRVTLRCSPRSGDLSVYWYQQSLDQGLQFLIQYYNGEERAKGNILERFSAQQFPDLHSELNLSSLELGDSALYFCASSPAGTFFYNEQFFGPGTRLTVL.

This clonotype has more than one count but fewer than ten. This chain joins TRBV20-1 and TRBJ1-1; D might be TRBD1 (6 bases). V was cut by 1 base and J by 1 base, with 10 bases left in between. This CDR3 region has 14 residues. Germline loops: CDR1 DFQATT, CDR2 SNEGSKA (reference sequence). CDR3 DNA: TGCAGTGCTAGAGCTACAGGGAGGAACACTGAAGCTTTCTTT. This gives the protein CSARATGRNTEAFF.

About this clonotype: This sequence may be a read error, since a much larger clone differs from it by one base. The V gene is TRBV12-3 or TRBV12-4, the J gene TRBJ2-2; D gene ambiguous. The CDR3 is 12 amino acids. The V gene lost 3 bases and the J gene lost 6 bases, with 5 bases spanning the gap. The CDR3 bases are TGTGCCAGCAGTTTCCGGGCCGGGGAGCTGTTTTTT. Encoded protein: CASSFRAGELFF.

The chain employs TRBV4-1 and TRBJ2-7, with TRBD1 matching 7 bases. The V gene's germline CDR1 is MGHRA and CDR2 YSYEKL. The CDR3 loop spans 16 amino acids. After removal of 3 bases from V and 2 bases from J, the junction contained 10 bases not matched to a gene. The DNA of the CDR3 is TGCGCCAGCAGCCAGCCCCGGACAGGCCCTCCCTACGAGCAGTACTTC. Its protein product is CASSQPRTGPPYEQYF.

This clonotype appeared a few times. The gene calls are TRBV12-3 or TRBV12-4 and TRBJ2-7; 14 bases line up with TRBD2. CDR3 length: 21 residues. Trimming cost V 4 bases and J 2 bases; bases outside gene matches: 19. CDR3 amino acids: CASSSVKTRLAGGPPPYEQYF. The CDR3 DNA sequence: TGTGCCAGCAGTTCGGTCAAAACGAGACTAGCGGGAGGGCCTCCTCCCTACGAGCAGTACTTC.

There are a few counts of this clonotype. The chain recombines TRBV6-2 or TRBV6-3 with TRBJ2-1, with a weak D call TRBD2 (6 bases). Trimming pared 9 bases from V and 4 bases from J, leaving 34 bases between. The germline V gene has CDR1 MNHEY and CDR2 SVGEGT. The CDR3 length is 20 residues. CDR3 sequence: CARASRVPEGAAETYNEQFF. The CDR3 bases are TGTGCCAGGGCTAGTAGGGTCCCGGAGGGAGCGGCCGAAACTTACAATGAGCAGTTCTTC.

This clonotype showed up just a few times. This chain connects TRBV19 to TRBJ1-2; D perhaps matches TRBD1 (5 bases). This CDR3 region has 13 residues. The ends were cut back, 7 bases at V and 4 bases at J, with 13 bases in the middle. Germline V gene lookup returns CDR1 LNHDA and CDR2 SQIVND (reference sequence). The CDR3 sequence: CASTGASTYGYTF. CDR3 bases: TGTGCCAGTACCGGGGCCAGCACCTATGGCTACACCTTC. The whole variable domain, remainder taken from reference TRBV19 and TRBJ1-2, is DGGITQSPKYLFRKEGQNVTLSCEQNLNHDAMYWYRQDPGQGLRLIYYSQIVNDFQKGDIAEGYSVSREKKESFPLTVTSAQKNPTAFYLCASTGASTYGYTFGSGTRLTVV.

The chain links TRBV25-1 to TRBJ2-7; D may be TRBD1 (6 bases). Germline V CDR1 and CDR2: MGHDK, SYGVNS. CDR3 length: 13 amino acids. V was trimmed by 0 bases and J by 4 bases, leaving 7 bases between them. The CDR3 DNA sequence: TGTGCCAGCAGTGAATATAGGGGGTACGAGCAGTACTTC. It specifies CASSEYRGYEQYF.

The V and J genes are TRBV4-1 and TRBJ1-4; the D is unclear. Looked up from germline, CDR1 is MGHRA and CDR2 is YSYEKL. Trimming stripped 1 base from V and 13 bases from J, with 13 bases between. This CDR3 has 13 amino acids. The CDR3 is CASSQGLPGLLFF. The DNA for the CDR3 is TGCGCCAGCAGCCAAGGTCTGCCCGGACTACTGTTTTTT.

This clonotype showed up just once. The chain joins TRBV19 to TRBJ2-1; 9 bases agree with TRBD2. From germline, CDR1 is LNHDA and CDR2 SQIVND (reference sequence). With V trimmed by 6 bases and J by 7 bases, 4 bases remained unmatched. The CDR3 totals 13 residues. CDR3 loop: CASRAGGPNEQFF. In DNA form, the CDR3 reads TGTGCCAGTAGGGCGGGAGGGCCAAATGAGCAGTTCTTC.

The chain combines TRBV7-9 with TRBJ2-7, with D perhaps TRBD1 (6 bases). CDR1 is SEHNR and CDR2 is FQNEAQ in the germline V gene (reference sequence). This CDR3 region has 14 residues. V lost 5 bases, J lost 2 bases, and 13 bases lay in between. The CDR3, as DNA: TGTGCCAGCAGCCCCCCTGACAGGACCTACGAGCAGTACTTC. It yields the protein CASSPPDRTYEQYF.

The rearrangement joins TRBV7-9 to TRBJ2-7, with 8 bases that match TRBD2. V shed 1 base, J shed 7 bases, and the junction held 12 bases outside the gene matches. This CDR3 is built from 16 residues. The germline V gene encodes CDR1 SEHNR and CDR2 FQNEAQ (reference sequence). The CDR3 nucleotides read TGTGCCAGCAGCTTAGGGGGACTAGGTTTGAGTCGGGAGCAGTACTTC. Translation gives CASSLGGLGLSREQYF.

This clonotype has a count of ten or more. V usage is TRBV4-2 and J usage is TRBJ2-1; 9 nucleotides agree with TRBD2. The V gene end was trimmed by 0 bases and the J gene end by 7 bases; junction bases not matched to a gene: 10. CDR1 is LGHNA, CDR2 YNFKEQ, per germline. The length of the CDR3 is 17 residues. CDR3 in amino acids: CASSQDGASGIENEQFF. The DNA for the CDR3 is TGTGCCAGCAGCCAAGATGGGGCTAGCGGGATAGAAAATGAGCAGTTCTTC.

This clonotype was seen a handful of times. The V call is TRBV7-9, the J call TRBJ2-7; 9 bases fit TRBD2. From germline, CDR1 is SEHNR and CDR2 FQNEAQ (reference sequence). This CDR3 has 16 amino acids. V lost 5 bases, J lost 2 bases, and 10 bases stayed unmatched. CDR3 amino acids: CASSIDPGLAAYEQYF. CDR3 DNA: TGTGCCAGCAGCATTGATCCGGGACTAGCAGCCTACGAGCAGTACTTC.